These 21 T cell receptor beta chains were all obtained from the same sample, sequenced in a study of breast tumors, draining lymph nodes, adjacent tissues. Axillary draining lymph nodes of breast cancer patients supplied the node samples. TCRdb independently ran MiXCR on the multiplex PCR reads; one entry per CDR3 protein. The sample consists of over 150,000 distinct CDR3 sequences, 31% of them appearing once. The specimen was axillary lymph node tissue. The origin of the receptors is a female donor with breast cancer. Some clones in this sample may be carry-over from other donors' samples.

The chain is built from TRBV19 and TRBJ2-2, with D maybe TRBD1 (6 bases). CDR1 LNHDA and CDR2 SQIVND come from the germline V gene (reference sequence). The CDR3 totals 13 residues. Trimming removed 5 bases from V and 11 bases from J, with 15 bases in between. CDR3 in amino acids: CASSPTGYNELFF. Here the CDR3 DNA reads TGTGCCAGTAGTCCAACAGGGTACAATGAGCTGTTTTTT.

This clonotype occurred many times. The CDR3 reads CASTLGHEQFF. The CDR3 DNA reads as TGTGCCAGCACCTTAGGACATGAGCAGTTCTTC. The rearrangement links TRBV12-3 or TRBV12-4 to TRBJ2-1; D call uncertain. V was trimmed by 7 bases and J by 8 bases, leaving 9 bases between them. The CDR3 is 11 amino acids.

The sample holds many counts of this clonotype. The V and J genes are TRBV28 and TRBJ1-4; D is possibly TRBD1 (5 bases). The CDR3 consists of 13 residues. Germline V lookup: CDR1 MDHEN, CDR2 SYDVKM. V was clipped by 5 bases and J by 8 bases, with 12 bases between them. Here the CDR3 DNA reads TGTGCCAGCAGTCCGAACAGGATAGAAAAACTGTTTTTT. Protein product: CASSPNRIEKLFF.

This clonotype was seen many times. The gene calls are TRBV5-6 and TRBJ2-2; the D gene is possibly TRBD1 (6 bases). CDR3 length: 16 amino acids. Trimming stripped 0 bases from V and 7 bases from J, with 16 bases between. Germline V lookup: CDR1 SGHDT, CDR2 YYEEEE. The CDR3 coding sequence is TGTGCCAGCAGCTTGGGGGGGACACGGCAGGGCGGGGAGCTGTTTTTT. This sequence encodes CASSLGGTRQGGELFF.

This clonotype was recorded many times. The chain recombines TRBV11-3 with TRBJ2-1; D is unresolved. CDR1 and CDR2 (germline): SGHNT, YENEEA. This CDR3 contains 14 residues. Trimming pared 1 base from V and 6 bases from J, leaving 10 bases between. CDR3 amino acids: CASSLVARPNEQFF. The CDR3 nucleotides are TGTGCCAGCAGCTTAGTTGCTAGACCCAATGAGCAGTTCTTC.

A word on this clonotype: A read error is possible here, since a much larger clone lies one base away. V is TRBV5-4 and J is TRBJ2-1; D is possibly TRBD1 or TRBD2 (5 bases each). From germline, CDR1 is SGHNT and CDR2 YYREEE (reference sequence). Trimming left V 2 bases short and J 0 bases short, with 12 bases between. The CDR3 is 16 amino acids. The DNA of the CDR3 is TGTGCCAGCAGCTTCCCCGGGGCTGGCTCCTACAATGAGCAGTTCTTC. Encoded protein: CASSFPGAGSYNEQFF.

This clonotype was found many times. This chain connects TRBV6-1 to TRBJ2-7; D remains unclear. Trimming shortened V by 2 bases and J by 4 bases, and 9 bases separated the two germline ends. The CDR3 totals 13 residues. CDR1 and CDR2 from the germline V gene are MNHNS and SASEGT. CDR3 region: CASSENLPYEQYF. The DNA for the CDR3 is TGTGCCAGCAGTGAAAACCTACCTTACGAGCAGTACTTC.

A note on this clonotype: At one end the junction does not follow the germline gene, possibly because of a read error. This chain joins TRBV19 and TRBJ1-1, with TRBD1 as a possible D gene (6 bases). The CDR3 contains 14 residues. Germline V gene data show CDR1 as LNHDA and CDR2 as SQIVND (reference sequence). CDR3 DNA: TGTGCCAGTACTCGGGACAATGGGGGCACTGAAGCTTCCTTT. Protein: CASTRDNGGTEASF.

This clonotype appeared many times. The chain is built from TRBV7-2 and TRBJ2-1; D gene unclear. The CDR3 length is 13 residues. V was trimmed by 5 bases and J by 3 bases, leaving 8 bases between them. Germline values: CDR1 SGHTA, CDR2 FQGNSA. CDR3 region: CASSLRVYNEQFF. CDR3 DNA sequence: TGTGCCAGCAGCCTTCGTGTCTACAATGAGCAGTTCTTC.

This chain joins TRBV2 and TRBJ2-7, with TRBD1 matching over 7 bases. Germline V lookup: CDR1 SNHLY, CDR2 FYNNEI. J was trimmed by 0 bases and V by 6 bases; bases with no gene match: 5. The CDR3 is 14 residues long. DNA for the CDR3: TGTGCCAGCAGCCGGGCAGGGGGCTCCTACGAGCAGTACTTC. This translates into CASSRAGGSYEQYF. Variable domain in full (rest from reference TRBV2 and TRBJ2-7): EPEVTQTPSHQVTQMGQEVILRCVPISNHLYFYWYRQILGQKVEFLVSFYNNEISEKSEIFDDQFSVERPDGSNFTLKIRSTKLEDSAMYFCASSRAGGSYEQYFGPGTRLTVT.

This clonotype was counted many times. V usage is TRBV12-3 or TRBV12-4 and J usage is TRBJ2-1; D might be TRBD2 (7 bases). V was pared by 6 bases and J by 4 bases, with 16 bases between. This CDR3 region has 15 residues. The CDR3 DNA follows: TGTGCCAGCAGGGAGGTCGGGGGGCCGTACAATGAGCAGTTCTTC. Its translation: CASREVGGPYNEQFF.

This clonotype showed up many times. V and J are TRBV4-1 and TRBJ1-2, with D unresolved. From germline, CDR1 is MGHRA and CDR2 YSYEKL. V shed 0 bases and J shed 4 bases, with 9 bases lying between them. The CDR3 runs 14 residues. The CDR3 nucleotides read TGCGCCAGCAGCCAAGATAGGGAGTTCTATGGCTACACCTTC. Protein sequence: CASSQDREFYGYTF.

This clonotype was counted ten times or more. This chain joins TRBV20-1 and TRBJ1-4, with a weak D call TRBD1 (6 bases). The CDR3 consists of 13 residues. In germline, CDR1 is DFQATT, CDR2 SNEGSKA (reference sequence). Deletions cut 5 bases from V and 7 bases from J, with 14 bases between. The CDR3 nucleotides read TGCAGTGCTCGAGGAGGGGGGAGTGAAAAACTGTTTTTT. It yields the protein CSARGGGSEKLFF.

Notes on this clonotype: The conserved final phenylalanine or tryptophan is absent from the CDR3, which likely points to a read error. In DNA form, the CDR3 reads TGCAGTGCTATGGGAGGTGGGAATCAGCCCCAGCATGGT. It encodes CSAMGGGNQPQHG. This sequence joins TRBV20-1 and TRBJ1-5, with D unclear. The V gene lost 4 bases and the J gene lost 4 bases, with 11 bases spanning the gap. The CDR3 has 13 residues. Germline V gives CDR1 DFQATT, CDR2 SNEGSKA (reference sequence).

This clonotype was seen a few times. Since a much larger clone is just one base distant, this may be a read error. The chain uses TRBV5-1 and TRBJ2-3; 10 bases are a match to TRBD2. This CDR3 has 16 amino acids. Germline V gives CDR1 SGHRS, CDR2 YFSETQ. The CDR3 DNA sequence: TGCGCCAGCAGCTCGGCTAGCGGGGGTAGCACAGATGCGCAGTATTTT. It translates to CASSSASGGSTDAQYF.

As to this clonotype: A much larger clone is a single base away; this may be a read error. This chain uses TRBV20-1 with TRBJ2-2; D is perhaps TRBD1 or TRBD2 (5 bases each). Germline CDR1 and CDR2: DFQATT and SNEGSKA (reference sequence). The CDR3 is made up of 13 amino acids. CDR3 residues: CSAQTVGTGALFF. The CDR3 nucleotides read TGCAGTGCCCAGACGGTCGGCACCGGGGCGCTGTTTTTT.

Ten or more counts support this clonotype. V is TRBV18 and J is TRBJ2-5; D ambiguous. From germline, CDR1 is KGHSH and CDR2 LQKENI. The V end lost 1 base, the J end lost 1 base, and 7 bases lay between the germline ends. CDR3 length: 14 residues. The CDR3 spells CASSPLELQETQYF. The DNA of the CDR3 is TGTGCCAGCTCACCACTAGAACTCCAAGAGACCCAGTACTTC.

This clonotype was detected ten times or more. CDR3 region: CATSDHGGATNEQFF. The CDR3 region has the DNA TGTGCCACCAGTGACCACGGGGGGGCCACCAATGAGCAGTTCTTC. This chain joins TRBV24-1 and TRBJ2-1, with 8 bases lining up with TRBD2. The CDR3 contains 15 residues. Germline CDR1 is KGHDR and CDR2 is SFDVKD. Trimming at V came to 4 bases and at J to 6 bases, leaving 7 bases not matched to a gene.

This clonotype occurred many times. The CDR3: CASSQGGDRGRDEQFF. CDR3 coding DNA: TGTGCCAGCAGCCAGGGTGGGGACAGGGGGCGCGATGAGCAGTTCTTC. The rearrangement joins TRBV5-8 to TRBJ2-1, with 12 bases lining up with TRBD1. CDR1 is SGHTS, CDR2 YDEGEE, per germline. With V trimmed by 4 bases and J by 8 bases, 10 bases remained unmatched. The CDR3 spans 16 residues. Looking up the rest from reference TRBV5-8 and TRBJ2-1 gives the full variable domain: EAGVTQSPTHLIKTRGQQATLRCSPISGHTSVYWYQQALGLGLQFLLWYDEGEERNRGNFPPRFSGRQFPNYSSELNVNALELEDSALYLCASSQGGDRGRDEQFFGPGTRLTVL.

At least ten counts were recorded for this clonotype. The chain recombines TRBV30 with TRBJ2-7; D may be TRBD1 or TRBD2 (6 bases each). The ends were cut back, 0 bases at V and 2 bases at J, with 11 bases in the middle. Germline assignment: CDR1 GTSNPN and CDR2 SVGIG (reference sequence). The CDR3 is 14 amino acids. The CDR3 spells CAWSVPGAAYEQYF. CDR3 nucleotide sequence: TGTGCCTGGAGTGTACCGGGGGCGGCCTACGAGCAGTACTTC.

V gene TRBV7-9 combines with J gene TRBJ1-4, with no clear D. Trimming left V 6 bases short and J 0 bases short, with 20 bases between. The germline V gene has CDR1 SEHNR and CDR2 FQNEAQ (reference sequence). CDR3 length: 18 amino acids. For the CDR3, the DNA is TGTGCCAGCAGGGGGAGGGATCAGATACGCACAACTAATGAAAAACTGTTTTTT. It yields the protein CASRGRDQIRTTNEKLFF.